The rows below give T cell receptor beta chains drawn from one sample of a study of CD8 T cells in ankylosing spondylitis. TCRdb ran MiXCR on the 5' RACE reads and lists one entry per CDR3 protein. In the table there are under 550,000 distinct CDR3 sequences, 20% to 30% of which are singletons. Sequences were obtained from blood, either unsorted or a sorted T cell fraction (not recorded which). These receptors came from a male donor with ankylosing spondylitis. Both conserved end residues are part of each CDR3. The order of the fields is J gene, V gene, CDR3 length, CDR3 protein.

j_gene: TRBJ2-2
v_gene: TRBV6-1
len: 15
CDR3aa: CASSGYAWGTGELFF

j_gene: TRBJ1-2
v_gene: TRBV20-1
len: 14
CDR3aa: CSAPIRTGGYGYTF

j_gene: TRBJ1-6
v_gene: TRBV3-1
len: 12
CDR3aa: CASSQRDSPLHF

j_gene: TRBJ2-1
v_gene: TRBV15
len: 12
CDR3aa: CATSRGGNEQFF

j_gene: TRBJ2-1
v_gene: TRBV5-1
len: 15
CDR3aa: CASSADRVSYNEQFF

j_gene: TRBJ1-1
v_gene: TRBV4-2
len: 15
CDR3aa: CASSQSGGDPTEAFF

j_gene: TRBJ2-3
v_gene: TRBV29-1
len: 14
CDR3aa: CSATTPEEPDTQYF

j_gene: TRBJ1-1
v_gene: TRBV19
len: 16
CDR3aa: CATKGAGGHMNTEAFF

j_gene: TRBJ1-5
v_gene: TRBV10-3
len: 13
CDR3aa: CAISGGDDQPQHF

j_gene: TRBJ2-7
v_gene: TRBV27
len: 14
CDR3aa: CASSLSGYSYEQYF

j_gene: TRBJ2-7
v_gene: TRBV5-1
len: 13
CDR3aa: CASRPTADYEQYF

j_gene: TRBJ1-1
v_gene: TRBV5-5
len: 15
CDR3aa: CASSPMGQPNTEAFF

j_gene: TRBJ1-6
v_gene: TRBV12-3/TRBV12-4
len: 14
CDR3aa: CASRPGGHNSPLHF

j_gene: TRBJ1-1
v_gene: TRBV12-3/TRBV12-4
len: 14
CDR3aa: CASSNRGVDTEAFF

j_gene: TRBJ1-5
v_gene: TRBV3-1
len: 14
CDR3aa: CASSQGRGNQPQHF

j_gene: TRBJ2-1
v_gene: TRBV5-1
len: 13
CDR3aa: CASSPQNLNEQFF

j_gene: TRBJ2-2
v_gene: TRBV11-3
len: 17
CDR3aa: CASSSIPGQGGPGELFF

j_gene: TRBJ1-5
v_gene: TRBV12-3/TRBV12-4
len: 13
CDR3aa: CASSFRQGQPQHF

j_gene: TRBJ2-1
v_gene: TRBV20-1
len: 15
CDR3aa: CSARVREISYNEQFF

j_gene: TRBJ1-1
v_gene: TRBV6-6
len: 11
CDR3aa: CASSYQTQDFF

j_gene: TRBJ2-7
v_gene: TRBV20-1
len: 13
CDR3aa: CSAAPSKVYEQYF

j_gene: TRBJ1-1
v_gene: TRBV3-1
len: 13
CDR3aa: CASSQTGQTEAFF

j_gene: TRBJ2-2
v_gene: TRBV7-2
len: 13
CDR3aa: CASSFGAAGELFF

j_gene: TRBJ2-1
v_gene: TRBV7-9
len: 12
CDR3aa: CASSSTLAPQFF

j_gene: TRBJ1-2
v_gene: TRBV27
len: 13
CDR3aa: CASSLDREYGYTF

j_gene: TRBJ2-6
v_gene: TRBV24-1
len: 16
CDR3aa: CATSDNRASGANVLTF

j_gene: TRBJ2-2
v_gene: TRBV20-1
len: 16
CDR3aa: CSARTGSRANTGELFF

j_gene: TRBJ1-6
v_gene: TRBV2
len: 16
CDR3aa: CASSGQSGRFYSPLHF

j_gene: TRBJ2-3
v_gene: TRBV20-1
len: 14
CDR3aa: CSARDRGSTDTQYF

j_gene: TRBJ1-3
v_gene: TRBV7-9
len: 13
CDR3aa: CARSGFSGNTIYF

j_gene: TRBJ1-4
v_gene: TRBV12-3/TRBV12-4
len: 13
CDR3aa: CASRIIGAEKLFF